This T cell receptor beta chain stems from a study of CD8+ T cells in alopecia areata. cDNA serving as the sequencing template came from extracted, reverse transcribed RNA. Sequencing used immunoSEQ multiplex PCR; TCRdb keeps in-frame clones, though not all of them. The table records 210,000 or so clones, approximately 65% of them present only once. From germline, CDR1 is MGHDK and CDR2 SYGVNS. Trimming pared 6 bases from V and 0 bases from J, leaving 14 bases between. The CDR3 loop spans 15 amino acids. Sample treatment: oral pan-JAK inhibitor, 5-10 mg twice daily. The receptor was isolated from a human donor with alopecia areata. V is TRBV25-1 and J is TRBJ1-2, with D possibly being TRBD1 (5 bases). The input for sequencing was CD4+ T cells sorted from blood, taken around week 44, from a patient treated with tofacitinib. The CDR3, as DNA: TGTGCCAGCAGCGGGACGATATTACCTAACTATGGCTACACCTTC. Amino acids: CASSGTILPNYGYTF.